The 2 T cell receptor beta chains below all came from one sample that was sequenced in a study of control samples from healthy donors and cancer patients. TCRdb's copy holds only in-frame clones and misses some; the assay was immunoSEQ multiplex PCR. Here the sample spans under 85,000 clones, 93% being singletons. Sequenced: PBMCs. The source is a woman aged 40 to 50 with lung cancer.

This sequence joins TRBV11-1 and TRBJ1-1; TRBD1 matches at 8 bases. J lost 5 bases, V lost 5 bases, and 10 bases had no gene match. Per germline, CDR1 SGHAT and CDR2 FQDESV (reference sequence). This CDR3 spans 15 amino acids. The CDR3 nucleotides are TGTGCCAGCAGCCGAGGTGCAGGGGGCTCGACTGAAGCTTTCTTT. Translating it yields CASSRGAGGSTEAFF.

A remark on this clone: At one boundary the junction diverges from the germline segment, which might be a read error. V gene TRBV3-1 (or the pseudogene TRBV3-2) combines with J gene TRBJ1-2, with D possibly matching TRBD1 (5 bases). The CDR3 has 12 residues. The V gene's germline CDR1 is LGHDT and CDR2 YNNKEL (reference sequence). Written as DNA, the CDR3 is TGTGCCAGCAGTCAAGGGCAGGGTCGCTACACCTTC. Its translation: CASSQGQGRYTF.